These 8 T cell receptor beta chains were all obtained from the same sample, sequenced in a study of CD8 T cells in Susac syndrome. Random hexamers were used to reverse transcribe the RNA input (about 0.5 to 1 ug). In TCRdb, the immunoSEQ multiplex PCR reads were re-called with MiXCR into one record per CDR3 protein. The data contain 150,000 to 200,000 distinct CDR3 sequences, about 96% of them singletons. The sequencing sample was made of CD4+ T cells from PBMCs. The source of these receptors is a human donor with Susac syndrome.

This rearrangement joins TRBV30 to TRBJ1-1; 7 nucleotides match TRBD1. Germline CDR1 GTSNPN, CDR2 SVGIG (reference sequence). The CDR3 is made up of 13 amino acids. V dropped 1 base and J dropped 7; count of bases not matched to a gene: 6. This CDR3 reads CAWSARGQSEAFF. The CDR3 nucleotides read TGTGCCTGGAGTGCAAGGGGGCAAAGTGAAGCTTTCTTT.

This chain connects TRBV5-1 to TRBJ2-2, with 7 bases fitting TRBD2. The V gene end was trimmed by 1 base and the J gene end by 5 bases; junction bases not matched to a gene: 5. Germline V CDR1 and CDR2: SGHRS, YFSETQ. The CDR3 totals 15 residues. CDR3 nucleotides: TGCGCCAGCAGCTTGCCGGGGGGTCAGACCGGGGAGCTGTTTTTT. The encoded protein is CASSLPGGQTGELFF.

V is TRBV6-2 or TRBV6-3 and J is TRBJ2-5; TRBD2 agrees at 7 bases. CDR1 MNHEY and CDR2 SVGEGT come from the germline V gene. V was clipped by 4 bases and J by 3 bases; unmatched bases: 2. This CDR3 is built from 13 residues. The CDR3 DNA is TGTGCCAGCAGTTCTGCGGGAGAAGAGACCCAGTACTTC. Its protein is CASSSAGEETQYF.

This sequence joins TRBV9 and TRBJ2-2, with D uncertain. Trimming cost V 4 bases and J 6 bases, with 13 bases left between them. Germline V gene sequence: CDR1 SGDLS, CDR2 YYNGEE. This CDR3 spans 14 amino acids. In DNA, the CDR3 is TGTGCCAGCAGCCGCATGCCCGGCTCCGGGGAGCTGTTTTTT. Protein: CASSRMPGSGELFF.

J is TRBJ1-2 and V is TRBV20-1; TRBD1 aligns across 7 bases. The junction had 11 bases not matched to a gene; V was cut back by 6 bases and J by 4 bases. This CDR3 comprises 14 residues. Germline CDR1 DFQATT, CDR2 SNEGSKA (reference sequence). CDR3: CSAEGQANLYGYTF. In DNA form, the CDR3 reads TGCAGTGCCGAAGGACAGGCAAACCTCTATGGCTACACCTTC.

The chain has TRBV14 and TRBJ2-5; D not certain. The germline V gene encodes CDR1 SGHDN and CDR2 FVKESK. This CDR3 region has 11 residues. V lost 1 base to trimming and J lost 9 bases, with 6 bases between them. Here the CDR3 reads CASSQGLAQYF. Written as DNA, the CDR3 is TGTGCCAGCAGCCAAGGCTTGGCCCAGTACTTC.

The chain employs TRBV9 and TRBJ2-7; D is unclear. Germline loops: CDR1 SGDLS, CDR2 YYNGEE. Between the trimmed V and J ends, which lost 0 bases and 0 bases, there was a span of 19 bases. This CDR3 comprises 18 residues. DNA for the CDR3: TGTGCCAGCAGCGTAGCGGCAGGCACCAGCCGGATCTCCTACGAGCAGTACTTC. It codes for CASSVAAGTSRISYEQYF.

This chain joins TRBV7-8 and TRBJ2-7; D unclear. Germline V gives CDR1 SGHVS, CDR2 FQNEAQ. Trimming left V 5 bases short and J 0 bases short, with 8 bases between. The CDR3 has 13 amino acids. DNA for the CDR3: TGTGCCAGCAGCCATGGTAGCTCCTACGAGCAGTACGTC. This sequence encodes CASSHGSSYEQYV.